This TCR beta chain was sequenced for a study of blood T cells in healthy people across ages. With a J-beta primer mix and a sample-barcoded 5' primer, a second PCR ran about 7 to 12 cycles. Every cDNA molecule carried a tag from a template-switch adaptor bearing 12 random nucleotides. Every individual sample yielded 2.5 million or more paired-end reads (each containing CDR3). TCRdb re-called the 5' RACE reads through MiXCR, storing one row per CDR3 protein. The sample records over 600,000 distinct CDR3 sequences, more than 35% being singletons. This clonotype was seen a handful of times. The source material was blood. This TCR came from an elderly man in good health.

In nucleotides, the CDR3 is TGTGCCAGCAGATCCAATAGCGGGTCTACTTCCTACGAGCAGTACTTC. This encodes CASRSNSGSTSYEQYF. The chain joins TRBV6-2 or TRBV6-3 to TRBJ2-7; 7 bases agree with TRBD2. The CDR3 length is 16 residues. Germline trimming cut 6 bases from V and 1 base from J; bases unmatched to any gene: 12. Germline V gene sequence: CDR1 MNHEY, CDR2 SVGEGT.